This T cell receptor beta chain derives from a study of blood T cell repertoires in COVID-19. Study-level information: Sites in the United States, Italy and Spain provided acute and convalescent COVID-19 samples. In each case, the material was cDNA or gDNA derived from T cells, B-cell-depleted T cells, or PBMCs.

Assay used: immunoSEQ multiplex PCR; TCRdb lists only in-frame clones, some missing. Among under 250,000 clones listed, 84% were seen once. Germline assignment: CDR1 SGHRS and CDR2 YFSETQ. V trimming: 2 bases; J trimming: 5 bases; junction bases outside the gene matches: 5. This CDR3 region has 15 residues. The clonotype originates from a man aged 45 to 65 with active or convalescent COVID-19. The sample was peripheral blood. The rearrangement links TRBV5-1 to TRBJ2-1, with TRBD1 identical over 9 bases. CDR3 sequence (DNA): TGCGCCAGCAGCTTCCAGGACAGGGGCCACAATGAGCAGTTCTTC. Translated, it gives CASSFQDRGHNEQFF.